This T cell receptor (beta chain) was recorded in a study of radiation and T cells in renal cell carcinoma (dated by TCRdb to the early 2020s). For the study in its entirety: In total, about 50 samples underwent TCR beta sequencing: 25 or so tumors plus 27 peripheral blood samples. The last blood draw happened 4 weeks after radiation, timed to coincide with nephrectomy. A total of 4,016,671 unique CDR3 nucleotide sequences, encoding 2.7 million or so unique CDR3 amino acid sequences, were found across all 50 or so samples. What the authors observed across the whole study: Blood repertoire dynamics were not followed beyond 4 weeks after treatment. Top tumor clonotypes rose in blood from baseline to 2 weeks post-radiation, then contracted by 4 weeks, suggesting transient expansion of tumor-resident clones. Because pretreatment tumor biopsies were not available, the study could not determine whether clonotypes were already present within the tumor at baseline. The single-armed trial design could not address effects of radiation dose or scheduling on the TCR repertoire.

The intended sense of this specimen's time point label: blood 4 weeks post-SBRT, at nephrectomy. The treatment or condition label for this specimen denotes: 15 Gy SBRT to primary tumor, nephrectomy 4 weeks later. Samples were obtained from a clinical trial, in which 15 Gy stereotactic body radiation therapy was delivered to primary renal cell carcinomas and nephrectomy was performed 4 weeks later. Serial peripheral blood from radiation-treated patients was sampled at baseline, 2 weeks and 4 weeks after SBRT to track tumor-enriched clonotypes. Renal cell carcinoma with clear cell pathology was present in all patients. The QIAamp DNA Blood Mini Kit (Qiagen) was used to prepare genomic DNA for TCR sequencing. Samples were included in the analyses only if all quality control checks were passed. With regard to this clone: Its antigen is not yet known. Qualities for individual bases were not recorded, and no much larger clone is one base off.

V drops 5 bases and J drops 2 bases, leaving 7 bases in between. The CDR3 runs 13 residues from the cysteine to the phenylalanine. CDR3 DNA only is kept here, 39 bases in frame from base 1. The germline V gene specifies SGHTA as CDR1 and FQGNSA as CDR2. TCR beta libraries were generated from genomic DNA with the immunoSEQ kit, following the manufacturer's recommendations. Library preparation used a first multiplex PCR with proprietary primers, then a second PCR adding unique barcodes, with bead cleanups after each round. Each sample batch included a kit-provided positive control reaction and a negative control reaction. The final libraries were assessed on an Agilent 4200 TapeStation D1000 ScreenTape, pooled by volume, and quantified by qPCR. Sequencing was performed on an Illumina NextSeq500 using a MidOutput 150-cycle cartridge, with 156 Read1 cycles, 15 Index1 cycles, and the kit custom primers. The pooled library was loaded at approximately 0.97 pM with approximately 18% PhiX control spiked in. The paper's processing steps were these. Vendor-processed data were analyzed in R, and a clonotype was defined as all T cells sharing the same CDR3 nucleotide sequence. In the clone abundance analyses, frequencies in each sample were normalized to that sample's 10,000 most abundant clones. Public T cell clones, which averaged fewer than five per sample, were excluded before analysis. Tumor-enriched and baseline blood-enriched clonotypes were defined by at least a 32-fold difference in abundance between compartments. Clonotypes expanded or contracted between blood time points were identified with a beta-binomial differential abundance model. The Baroni-Urbani and Buser coefficient was used to measure tumor-blood repertoire similarity, and groups were compared with two-tailed Wilcoxon tests in R. TCRdb carries this immuneACCESS record with in-frame sequences only. Its versions omit some clonotypes, under half of them owing to an unresolved V gene in the studies checked, with the rest unexplained. That table is the source of V, J and clone size, and D and trimming were worked out from the DNA. In this sample the table shows some 150,000 clones, approximately 86% of which occur a single time. Clones ranked in the top ten supply under 20% of the sample.

This sequence originates from a woman in her forties or fifties with renal cell carcinoma. The chain is made from TRBV7-2 and TRBJ1-3, with the D gene too uncertain to name. The source was blood, collected from a patient whose treatment included radiotherapy and nephrectomy. The sequenced DNA is TGTGCCAGCAGCGCGTTTACTGGAAACACCATATATTTT. Its protein is CASSAFTGNTIYF.